The 2 T cell receptor beta chains below come from one sample, sequenced in a study of cytomegalovirus exposure and HLA in healthy donors. The PCR used 60 Vbeta and 13 Jbeta primers. The method was immunoSEQ multiplex PCR; TCRdb's version includes in-frame clones alone and lacks a portion of them. The sample records 95,000 to 100,000 clones, 75% to 80% being singletons. The specimen was PBMCs. The source is a female donor in good health and CMV-seronegative.

V and J are TRBV30 and TRBJ1-5; 9 nucleotides line up with TRBD1. The CDR3 spans 14 residues. Germline V CDR1 and CDR2: GTSNPN, SVGIG (reference sequence). Trimming removed 3 bases from V and 4 bases from J; junction bases left unmatched: 4. The chain's CDR3 is CAWRDRGENQPQHF. The DNA of the CDR3 is TGTGCCTGGAGGGACAGGGGCGAAAATCAGCCCCAGCATTTT.

V is TRBV23-1 and J is TRBJ2-1, with D maybe TRBD1 (5 bases). TRBV23-1 is filed as an ORF, its function uncertain. The CDR3 is made up of 17 amino acids. Trimming removed 6 bases from V and 2 bases from J, with 20 bases in between. CDR3 sequence: CASRLVNPRVTYNEQFF. The CDR3 DNA follows: TGCGCCAGCAGATTAGTCAACCCCAGGGTCACCTACAATGAGCAGTTCTTC.